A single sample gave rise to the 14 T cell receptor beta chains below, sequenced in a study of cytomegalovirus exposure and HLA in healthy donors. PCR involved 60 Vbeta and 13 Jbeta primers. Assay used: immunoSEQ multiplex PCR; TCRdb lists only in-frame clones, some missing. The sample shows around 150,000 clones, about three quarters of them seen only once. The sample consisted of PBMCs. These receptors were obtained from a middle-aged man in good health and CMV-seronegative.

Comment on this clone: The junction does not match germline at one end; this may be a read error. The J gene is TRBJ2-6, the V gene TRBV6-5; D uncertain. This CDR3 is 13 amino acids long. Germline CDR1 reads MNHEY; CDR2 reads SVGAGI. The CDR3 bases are TGTGCCAGCAGCTACTCTGGGGCCAACGTCCTGACTTTC. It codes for CASSYSGANVLTF.

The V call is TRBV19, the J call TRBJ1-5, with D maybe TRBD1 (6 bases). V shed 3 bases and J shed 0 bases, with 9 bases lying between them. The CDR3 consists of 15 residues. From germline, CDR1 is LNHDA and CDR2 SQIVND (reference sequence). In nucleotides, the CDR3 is TGTGCCAGTAGTATGGGCAGGGGTAGCAATCAGCCCCAGCATTTT. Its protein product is CASSMGRGSNQPQHF. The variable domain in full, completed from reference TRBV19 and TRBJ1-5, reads DGGITQSPKYLFRKEGQNVTLSCEQNLNHDAMYWYRQDPGQGLRLIYYSQIVNDFQKGDIAEGYSVSREKKESFPLTVTSAQKNPTAFYLCASSMGRGSNQPQHFGDGTRLSIL.

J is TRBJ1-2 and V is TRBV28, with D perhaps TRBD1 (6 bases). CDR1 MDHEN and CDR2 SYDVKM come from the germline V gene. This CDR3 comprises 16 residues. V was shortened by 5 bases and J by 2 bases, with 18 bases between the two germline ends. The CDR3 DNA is TGTGCCAGCAGTCCTAGCTCTGGACAGCCGAACTATGGCTACACCTTC. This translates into CASSPSSGQPNYGYTF.

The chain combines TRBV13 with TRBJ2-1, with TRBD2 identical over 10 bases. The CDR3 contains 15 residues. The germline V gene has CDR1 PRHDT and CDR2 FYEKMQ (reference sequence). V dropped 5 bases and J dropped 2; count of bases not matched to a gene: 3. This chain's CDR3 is CASSQLAGAYNEQFF. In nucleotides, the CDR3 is TGTGCCAGCAGCCAGCTAGCGGGGGCCTACAATGAGCAGTTCTTC.

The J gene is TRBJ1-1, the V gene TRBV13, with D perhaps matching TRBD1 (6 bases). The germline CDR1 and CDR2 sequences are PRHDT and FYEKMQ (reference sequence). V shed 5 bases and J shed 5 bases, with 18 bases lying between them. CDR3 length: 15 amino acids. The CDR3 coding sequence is TGTGCCAGCAGCCCCGGTGGGGGCCTAGTAACTGAAGCTTTCTTT. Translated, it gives CASSPGGGLVTEAFF.

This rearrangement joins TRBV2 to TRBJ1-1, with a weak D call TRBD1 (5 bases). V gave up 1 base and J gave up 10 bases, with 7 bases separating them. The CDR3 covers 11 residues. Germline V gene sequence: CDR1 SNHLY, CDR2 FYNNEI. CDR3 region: CASSEDRRAFF. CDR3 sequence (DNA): TGTGCCAGCAGTGAAGACAGGAGAGCTTTCTTT.

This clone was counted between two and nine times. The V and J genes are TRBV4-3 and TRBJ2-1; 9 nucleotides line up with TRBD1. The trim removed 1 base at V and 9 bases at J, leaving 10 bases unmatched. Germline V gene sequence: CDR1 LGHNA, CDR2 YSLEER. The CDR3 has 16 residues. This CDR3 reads CASSQALGTGLVEQFF. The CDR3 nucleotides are TGCGCCAGCAGCCAAGCCTTAGGGACAGGGCTAGTTGAGCAGTTCTTC.

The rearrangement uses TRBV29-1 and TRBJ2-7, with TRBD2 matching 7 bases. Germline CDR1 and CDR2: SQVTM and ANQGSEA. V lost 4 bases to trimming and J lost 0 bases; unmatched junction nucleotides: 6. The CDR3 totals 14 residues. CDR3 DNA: TGCAGCGTTGCCCCCAGCGGGGCCTCCTACGAGCAGTACTTC. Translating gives CSVAPSGASYEQYF.

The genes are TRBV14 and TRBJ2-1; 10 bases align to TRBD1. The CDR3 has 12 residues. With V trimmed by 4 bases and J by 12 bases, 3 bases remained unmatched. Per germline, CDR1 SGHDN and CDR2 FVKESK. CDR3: CASSLGTGAQFF. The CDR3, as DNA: TGTGCCAGCAGCCTGGGGACAGGGGCGCAGTTCTTC.

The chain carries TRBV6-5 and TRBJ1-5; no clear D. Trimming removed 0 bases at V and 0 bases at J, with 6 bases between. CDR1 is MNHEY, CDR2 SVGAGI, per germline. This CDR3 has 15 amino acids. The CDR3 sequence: CASSYSAVSNQPQHF. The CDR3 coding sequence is TGTGCCAGCAGTTACTCGGCGGTTAGCAATCAGCCCCAGCATTTT.

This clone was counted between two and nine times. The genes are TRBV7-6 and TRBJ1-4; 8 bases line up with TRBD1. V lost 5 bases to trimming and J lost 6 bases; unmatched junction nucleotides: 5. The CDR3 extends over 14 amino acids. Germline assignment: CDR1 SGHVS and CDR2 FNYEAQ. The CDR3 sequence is CASSQGALDEKLFF. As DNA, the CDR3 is TGTGCCAGCAGCCAGGGGGCGCTGGATGAAAAACTGTTTTTT. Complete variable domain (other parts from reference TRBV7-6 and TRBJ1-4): GAGVSQSPRYKVTKRGQDVALRCDPISGHVSLYWYRQALGQGPEFLTYFNYEAQQDKSGLPNDRFSAERPEGSISTLTIQRTEQRDSAMYRCASSQGALDEKLFFGSGTQLSVL.

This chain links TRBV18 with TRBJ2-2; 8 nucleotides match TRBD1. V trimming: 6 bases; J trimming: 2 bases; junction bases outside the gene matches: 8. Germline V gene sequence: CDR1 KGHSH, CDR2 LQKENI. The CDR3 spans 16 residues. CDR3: CASSHDRGFNTGELFF. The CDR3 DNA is TGTGCCAGCTCTCACGACAGGGGTTTCAACACCGGGGAGCTGTTTTTT.

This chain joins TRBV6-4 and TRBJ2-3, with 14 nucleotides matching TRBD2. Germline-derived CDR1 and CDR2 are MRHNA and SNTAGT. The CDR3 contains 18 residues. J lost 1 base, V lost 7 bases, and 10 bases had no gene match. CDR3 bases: TGTGCCAGCACGGTTGGCGGGACTAGCGGGAGAGGCACAGATACGCAGTATTTT. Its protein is CASTVGGTSGRGTDTQYF.

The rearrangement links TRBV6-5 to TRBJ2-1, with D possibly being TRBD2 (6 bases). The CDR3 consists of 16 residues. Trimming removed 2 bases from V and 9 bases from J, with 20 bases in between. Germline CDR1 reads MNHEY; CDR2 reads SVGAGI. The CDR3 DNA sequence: TGTGCCAGCAGTTACAGGGTTTCGGACTATGAGGCTGAGCAGTTCTTC. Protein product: CASSYRVSDYEAEQFF.